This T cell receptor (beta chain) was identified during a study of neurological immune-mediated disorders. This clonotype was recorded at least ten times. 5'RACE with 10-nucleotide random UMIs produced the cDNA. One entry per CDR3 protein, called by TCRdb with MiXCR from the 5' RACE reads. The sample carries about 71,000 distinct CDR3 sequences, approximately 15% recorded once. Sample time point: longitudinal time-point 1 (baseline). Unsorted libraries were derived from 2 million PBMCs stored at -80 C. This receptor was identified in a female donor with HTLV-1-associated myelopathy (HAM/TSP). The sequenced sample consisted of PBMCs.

The CDR3 protein is CASSPDSAGGGTEAFF. In DNA form, the CDR3 reads TGCGCCAGCAGCCCGGACAGCGCCGGGGGGGGAACTGAAGCTTTCTTT. This chain links TRBV5-1 with TRBJ1-1; a possible D gene is TRBD1 (6 bases). Germline CDR1 is SGHRS and CDR2 is YFSETQ. This CDR3 has 16 residues. V was shortened by 4 bases and J by 5 bases, with 21 bases between the two germline ends.